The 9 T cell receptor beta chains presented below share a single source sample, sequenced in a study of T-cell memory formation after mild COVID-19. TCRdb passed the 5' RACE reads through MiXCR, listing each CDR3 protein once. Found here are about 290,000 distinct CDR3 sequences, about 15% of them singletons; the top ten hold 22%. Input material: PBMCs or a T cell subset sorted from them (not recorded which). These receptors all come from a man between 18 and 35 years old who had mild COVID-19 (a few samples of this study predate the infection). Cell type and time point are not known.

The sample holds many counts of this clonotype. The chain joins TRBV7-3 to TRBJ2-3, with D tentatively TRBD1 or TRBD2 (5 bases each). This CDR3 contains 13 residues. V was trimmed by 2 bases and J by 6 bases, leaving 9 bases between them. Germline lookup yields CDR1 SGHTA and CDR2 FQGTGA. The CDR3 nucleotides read TGTGCCAGCAGCTTAGGCAGGGAGGATACGCAGTATTTT. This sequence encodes CASSLGREDTQYF.

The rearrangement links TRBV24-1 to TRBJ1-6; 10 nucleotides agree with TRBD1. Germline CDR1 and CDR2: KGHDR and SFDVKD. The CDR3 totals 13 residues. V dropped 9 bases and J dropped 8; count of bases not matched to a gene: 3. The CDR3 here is CATSDRGDSPLHF. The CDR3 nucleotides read TGTGCCACCTCGGACAGGGGGGATTCACCCCTCCACTTT.

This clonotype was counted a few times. CDR3 loop: CASSPGLIGTDTQYF. CDR3 coding DNA: TGTGCCAGCAGCCCCGGCCTCATAGGAACAGATACGCAGTATTTT. The chain combines TRBV9 with TRBJ2-3; no firm D call. This CDR3 contains 15 residues. Trimming removed 4 bases at V and 3 bases at J, with 15 bases between. Germline CDR1 reads SGDLS; CDR2 reads YYNGEE.

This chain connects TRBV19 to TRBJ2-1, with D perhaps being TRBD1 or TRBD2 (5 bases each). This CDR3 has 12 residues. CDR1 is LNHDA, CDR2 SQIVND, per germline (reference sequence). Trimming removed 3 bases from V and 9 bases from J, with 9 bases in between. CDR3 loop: CASSIGGGEQFF. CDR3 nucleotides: TGTGCCAGTAGTATTGGTGGGGGTGAGCAGTTCTTC. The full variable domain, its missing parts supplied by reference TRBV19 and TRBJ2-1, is DGGITQSPKYLFRKEGQNVTLSCEQNLNHDAMYWYRQDPGQGLRLIYYSQIVNDFQKGDIAEGYSVSREKKESFPLTVTSAQKNPTAFYLCASSIGGGEQFFGPGTRLTVL.

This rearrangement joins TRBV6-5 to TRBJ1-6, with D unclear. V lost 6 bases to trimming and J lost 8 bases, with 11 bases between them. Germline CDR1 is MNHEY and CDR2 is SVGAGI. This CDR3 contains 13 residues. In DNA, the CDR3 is TGTGCCAGCAGGTGGGGTCGAGATTCACCCCTCCACTTT. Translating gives CASRWGRDSPLHF.

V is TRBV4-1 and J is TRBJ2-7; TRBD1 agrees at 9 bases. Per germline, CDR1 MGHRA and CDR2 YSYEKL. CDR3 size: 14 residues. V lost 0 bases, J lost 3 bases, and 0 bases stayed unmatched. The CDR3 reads CASSQEGQGYEQYF. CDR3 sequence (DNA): TGCGCCAGCAGCCAAGAGGGACAGGGCTACGAGCAGTACTTC.

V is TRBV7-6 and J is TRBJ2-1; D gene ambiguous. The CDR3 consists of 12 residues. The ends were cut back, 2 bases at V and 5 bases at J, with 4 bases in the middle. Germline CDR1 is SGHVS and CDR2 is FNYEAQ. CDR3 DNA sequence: TGTGCCAGCAGCTTAAGACACAATGAGCAGTTCTTC. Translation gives CASSLRHNEQFF.

CDR3 loop: CASRSGQENTEAFF. The CDR3 DNA reads TGTGCCAGCAGGTCGGGACAGGAGAACACTGAAGCTTTCTTT. V gene TRBV6-5 combines with J gene TRBJ1-1; 8 bases match TRBD1. Germline loops: CDR1 MNHEY, CDR2 SVGAGI. The CDR3 loop spans 14 amino acids. V shed 6 bases, J shed 1 base, and the junction held 4 bases outside the gene matches.

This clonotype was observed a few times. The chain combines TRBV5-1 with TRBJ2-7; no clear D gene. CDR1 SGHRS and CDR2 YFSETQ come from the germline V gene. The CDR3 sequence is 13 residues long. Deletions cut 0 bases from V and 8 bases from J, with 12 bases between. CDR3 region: CASSLAASGKQYF. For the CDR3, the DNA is TGCGCCAGCAGCTTGGCCGCAAGTGGTAAGCAGTACTTC.